Here is one T cell receptor (beta chain) with its context. This sample was included in a study of T cell changes during pregnancy in multiple sclerosis. TCRdb's copy holds only in-frame clones and misses some; the assay was immunoSEQ multiplex PCR. Here the sample spans 65,000 to 85,000 clones, 92% being singletons. Trimming at V came to 4 bases and at J to 4 bases, leaving 10 bases not matched to a gene. This CDR3 has 16 amino acids. From germline, CDR1 is SGHDT and CDR2 YYEEEE. Material: peripheral blood, obtained after pregnancy. The origin of this receptor is a female donor with multiple sclerosis, enrolled in a pregnancy study. The chain employs TRBV5-6 and TRBJ1-5, with 8 bases aligning to TRBD1. The CDR3, as DNA: TGTGCCAGCAGCCAATTACGACAGGGGACAAATCAGCCCCAGCATTTT. It translates to CASSQLRQGTNQPQHF.